The 25 T cell receptor beta chains below all came from one sample that was sequenced in a study of Ad26.COV2.S vaccination and SARS-CoV-2 variants. The treatment denotes: roughly 19 received Ad26.COV2.S at low or high dose, single or two shots; five or six received placebo; per-sample allocation not given. Collection of the samples took place on day 63 after the first injection of vaccine or placebo. TCRdb keeps only in-frame clones here, not all; method: immunoSEQ multiplex PCR. This table holds 400,000 to 450,000 clones, 80% to 95% found once. This sample comprised peripheral blood, obtained in a trial of Ad26.COV2.S vaccine versus placebo. The receptors stem from a person aged 18 to 65 who received the Ad26.COV2.S COVID-19 vaccine or a placebo.

V gene TRBV21-1 combines with J gene TRBJ2-2; the D call in the table, TRBD2, was not verified against the DNA. TRBV21-1 is annotated as a pseudogene. The CDR3 runs to 16 residues. This chain's CDR3 is CASSTPGGRSTGELFF. CDR3 in DNA: TGTGCCAGCAGCACCCCCGGGGGGAGGAGCACCGGGGAGCTGTTTTTT.

V is TRBV12-3 or TRBV12-4 and J is TRBJ2-4, with D unresolved. V was trimmed by 6 bases and J by 0 bases, leaving 3 bases between them. The CDR3 runs 12 residues. Here the CDR3 reads CASSIAKNIQYF. The CDR3 nucleotides read TGTGCCAGCAGCATAGCCAAAAACATTCAGTACTTC.

The V gene is TRBV19, the J gene TRBJ2-5; TRBD2 matches 8 bases. There are 15 residues in the CDR3. Germline values: CDR1 LNHDA, CDR2 SQIVND (reference sequence). Losses at the gene ends were 6 bases for V and 5 bases for J; bases not matched to a gene: 11. CDR3 protein: CASSRGTSSSETQYF. The CDR3 DNA follows: TGTGCCAGTAGCCGCGGGACTAGTTCGTCCGAGACCCAGTACTTC.

The chain joins TRBV6-5 to TRBJ1-1; D is uncertain. V lost 6 bases and J 4 bases, leaving 18 bases between the germline ends. This CDR3 has 15 residues. Germline V gene lookup returns CDR1 MNHEY and CDR2 SVGAGI. In nucleotides, the CDR3 is TGTGCCAGCAGCCAAGAGGCCTTTGGGAGCACTGAAGCTTTCTTT. It is translated as CASSQEAFGSTEAFF.

This chain joins TRBV6-5 and TRBJ1-4, with D uncertain. Between the trimmed V and J ends, which lost 6 bases and 8 bases, there was a span of 16 bases. The CDR3 loop spans 14 amino acids. Germline CDR1 MNHEY, CDR2 SVGAGI. The chain's CDR3 is CASSREPMGEKLFF. Written as DNA, the CDR3 is TGTGCCAGCAGCCGGGAACCAATGGGAGAAAAACTGTTTTTT.

The chain uses TRBV5-4 and TRBJ2-2; 12 bases are a match to TRBD2. The CDR3 runs to 17 residues. The trim removed 0 bases at V and 6 bases at J, leaving 6 bases unmatched. Germline values: CDR1 SGHNT, CDR2 YYREEE (reference sequence). The CDR3: CASSLALAGGPAGELFF. The CDR3 DNA sequence: TGTGCCAGCAGCTTGGCCCTAGCGGGAGGGCCGGCCGGGGAGCTGTTTTTT.

V gene TRBV28 combines with J gene TRBJ2-2; tentative D call: TRBD2 (6 bases). Trimming pared 5 bases from V and 4 bases from J, leaving 14 bases between. Germline V lookup: CDR1 MDHEN, CDR2 SYDVKM. This CDR3 contains 15 residues. The CDR3 DNA follows: TGTGCCAGCAGTACCTGGGACGGGAGCACCGGGGAGCTGTTTTTT. Residues: CASSTWDGSTGELFF. The entire variable domain, with the rest obtained from reference TRBV28 and TRBJ2-2, is as follows: DVKVTQSSRYLVKRTGEKVFLECVQDMDHENMFWYRQDPGLGLRLIYFSYDVKMKEKGDIPEGYSVSREKKERFSLILESASTNQTSMYLCASSTWDGSTGELFFGEGSRLTVL.

V usage is TRBV7-6 and J usage is TRBJ2-1; D gene uncertain. V lost 4 bases and J 3 bases, leaving 4 bases between the germline ends. CDR3 length: 12 amino acids. Germline lookup yields CDR1 SGHVS and CDR2 FNYEAQ. CDR3 amino acids: CASSSYYNEQFF. CDR3 nucleotide sequence: TGTGCCAGCAGCTCGTACTACAATGAGCAGTTCTTC.

The chain has TRBV19 and TRBJ2-1, with a possible D match to TRBD2 (5 bases). V was clipped by 3 bases and J by 5 bases, with 14 bases between them. The CDR3 is 15 residues long. The V gene's germline CDR1 is LNHDA and CDR2 SQIVND (reference sequence). CDR3 nucleotides: TGTGCCAGTAGTATCTTAGCTAGCACCAACAATGAGCAGTTCTTC. This encodes CASSILASTNNEQFF.

The V gene is TRBV20-1, the J gene TRBJ1-5; 8 bases are shared with TRBD1. V lost 3 bases, J lost 7 bases, and 5 bases stayed unmatched. Germline CDR1 and CDR2: DFQATT and SNEGSKA (reference sequence). The CDR3 extends over 13 amino acids. The CDR3 bases are TGCAGTGCTAGTGAACAGGGGGGACAGCCCCAGCATTTT. This translates into CSASEQGGQPQHF.

The chain uses TRBV11-2 and TRBJ2-1; 11 bases align to TRBD2. The V gene end was trimmed by 4 bases and the J gene end by 2 bases; junction bases not matched to a gene: 10. There are 18 residues in the CDR3. The germline V gene has CDR1 SGHAT and CDR2 FQNNGV. This CDR3 is CASSSIRRLAGPYNEQFF. The DNA for the CDR3 is TGTGCCAGCAGCTCCATCCGAAGACTAGCGGGGCCCTACAATGAGCAGTTCTTC.

This clone was found once. The rearrangement uses TRBV9 and TRBJ1-3, with D possibly being TRBD1 (5 bases). V lost 0 bases and J lost 8, with 9 bases in between. This CDR3 spans 13 amino acids. Germline V gives CDR1 SGDLS, CDR2 YYNGEE. The CDR3 is CASSVALGDTIYF. The CDR3 DNA reads as TGTGCCAGCAGCGTAGCTTTGGGGGACACCATATATTTT.

V gene TRBV7-9 combines with J gene TRBJ1-2; TRBD1 matches at 7 bases. CDR3 length: 13 amino acids. Trimming at V came to 1 base and at J to 7 bases, leaving 3 bases not matched to a gene. Per the germline V gene, CDR1 is SEHNR and CDR2 is FQNEAQ (reference sequence). DNA of the CDR3: TGTGCCAGCAGCTTAGATACAGGGGTTGGCTACACCTTC. The encoded protein is CASSLDTGVGYTF.

The table lists this clone with a few counts. V and J are TRBV10-3 and TRBJ2-7, with 9 bases identical to TRBD2. The CDR3 runs 16 residues. The V segment lost 3 bases and the J segment 4 bases; nucleotides outside the gene matches: 10. Germline CDR1 and CDR2: ENHRY and SYGVKD. CDR3 bases: TGTGCCATCAGTGAATCGGGCGGGAGGGCCGGTTACGAGCAGTACTTC. Its translation: CAISESGGRAGYEQYF.

The genes are TRBV19 and TRBJ1-2, with a possible D match to TRBD1 (6 bases). Trimming shortened V by 6 bases and J by 8 bases, and 19 bases separated the two germline ends. CDR3 size: 14 residues. CDR1 is LNHDA and CDR2 is SQIVND in the germline V gene (reference sequence). For the CDR3, the DNA is TGTGCCAGTAGCCGTAGGGGGGGGAATCAAGGCTACACCTTC. Translated, it gives CASSRRGGNQGYTF.

This clone has just one count. This rearrangement joins TRBV7-2 to TRBJ2-3; no firm D call. Trimming removed 2 bases at V and 3 bases at J, with 9 bases between. The germline gives CDR1 SGHTA, CDR2 FQGNSA. This CDR3 spans 14 amino acids. Here the CDR3 DNA reads TGTGCCAGCAGCTTAAACGGGCATACAGATACGCAGTATTTT. Translating it yields CASSLNGHTDTQYF.

The chain has TRBV3-1 (or the pseudogene TRBV3-2) and TRBJ1-5; D call uncertain. V was pared by 1 base and J by 4 bases, with 11 bases between. Germline lookup yields CDR1 LGHDT and CDR2 YNNKEL (reference sequence). The CDR3 is 15 residues long. CDR3 sequence (DNA): TGTGCCAGCAGCCAAGGGTCCCATGGGAATCAGCCCCAGCATTTT. It specifies CASSQGSHGNQPQHF.

The V and J genes are TRBV7-2 and TRBJ1-5, with D possibly being TRBD1 (5 bases). V was trimmed by 5 bases and J by 2 bases, leaving 16 bases between them. This CDR3 region has 16 residues. Germline-derived CDR1 and CDR2 are SGHTA and FQGNSA. DNA for the CDR3: TGTGCCAGCAGCAGCCTGGGGGGAGCGGGCAATCAGCCCCAGCATTTT. Protein sequence: CASSSLGGAGNQPQHF.

The table lists this clone with a count of one. The gene calls are TRBV18 and TRBJ2-7; 13 positions agree with TRBD2. Germline CDR1 reads KGHSH; CDR2 reads LQKENI. The trim removed 5 bases at V and 3 bases at J, leaving 16 bases unmatched. There are 19 residues in the CDR3. CDR3 DNA sequence: TGTGCCAGCTCATCCAACACCGGGACTAGCGGGATTGACAACTACGAGCAGTACTTC. Its protein is CASSSNTGTSGIDNYEQYF.

V usage is TRBV2 and J usage is TRBJ1-2; a weak D match, TRBD1 (5 bases). With 3 bases removed from V and 7 bases from J, the gap between germline ends came to 9 bases. The germline V gene has CDR1 SNHLY and CDR2 FYNNEI. The CDR3 length is 12 residues. The CDR3 nucleotides read TGTGCCAGCAGTGATCAGGGTTTTGGCTACACCTTC. Translating it yields CASSDQGFGYTF.

The chain recombines TRBV3-1 (or the pseudogene TRBV3-2) with TRBJ2-7; 8 bases match TRBD1. CDR1 LGHDT and CDR2 YNNKEL come from the germline V gene (reference sequence). V lost 2 bases, J lost 2 bases, and 11 bases stayed unmatched. CDR3 length equals 17 residues. The CDR3 sequence: CASSQQLDRVIPYEQYF. In nucleotides, the CDR3 is TGTGCCAGCAGCCAACAACTGGACAGGGTGATCCCCTACGAGCAGTACTTC.

The chain uses TRBV7-9 and TRBJ1-2; TRBD1 matches 7 bases. J was trimmed by 4 bases and V by 8 bases; bases with no gene match: 4. CDR3 length: 12 residues. Germline lookup yields CDR1 SEHNR and CDR2 FQNEAQ (reference sequence). The CDR3 coding sequence is TGTGCCAGCGACAGGGATGCCTATGGCTACACCTTC. This gives the protein CASDRDAYGYTF. Looking up the rest from reference TRBV7-9 and TRBJ1-2 gives the full variable domain: DTGVSQNPRHKITKRGQNVTFRCDPISEHNRLYWYRQTLGQGPEFLTYFQNEAQLEKSRLLSDRFSAERPKGSFSTLEIQRTEQGDSAMYLCASDRDAYGYTFGSGTRLTVV.

The chain carries TRBV18 and TRBJ2-7; D is perhaps TRBD1 (5 bases). The germline V gene encodes CDR1 KGHSH and CDR2 LQKENI. With 1 base removed from V and 0 bases from J, the gap between germline ends came to 10 bases. The CDR3 is 15 residues long. The CDR3 DNA sequence: TGTGCCAGCTCACCACAGGGGCCCTCCTCCTACGAGCAGTACTTC. Protein product: CASSPQGPSSYEQYF.

The chain joins TRBV13 to TRBJ2-7, with D perhaps being TRBD1 or TRBD2 (5 bases each). This CDR3 has 14 amino acids. V was trimmed by 5 bases and J by 4 bases, leaving 15 bases between them. Germline V gives CDR1 PRHDT, CDR2 FYEKMQ (reference sequence). CDR3: CASSGTGRQYEQYF. CDR3 bases: TGTGCCAGCAGCGGCACGGGACGGCAATACGAGCAGTACTTC.

In the case of this clone: Other DNA variants within this sample encode the same CDR3. The chain has TRBV28 and TRBJ2-1; D is perhaps TRBD2 (5 bases). V was clipped by 2 bases and J by 0 bases, with 11 bases between them. In germline, CDR1 is MDHEN, CDR2 SYDVKM. The CDR3 consists of 16 residues. This chain's CDR3 is CASSLRSGSSYNEQFF. CDR3 DNA: TGTGCCAGCAGTTTACGTTCTGGGAGCTCCTACAATGAGCAGTTCTTC.